This paragraph covers one T cell receptor beta chain sequence. The sample belongs to a study of blood T cell repertoires in COVID-19. CDR3 length: 12 amino acids. In germline, CDR1 is SGHNT, CDR2 YYREEE (reference sequence). V gave up 4 bases and J gave up 5 bases, with 9 bases separating them. Per the original methods: Scientists estimated how many nucleated cells there were by amplifying reference gene primers. Using immunoSEQ multiplex PCR, the repertoire was profiled, and TCRdb retains in-frame clones only, with some absent. That table gives V, J and clone size, and the DNA gave D and trimming. The sample consists of roughly 70,000 clones, 86% of them appearing once.

The sample consisted of peripheral blood. The source is a man in his 70s with active COVID-19. The V call is TRBV5-4, the J call TRBJ1-1; TRBD1 might be the D (6 bases). The CDR3 reads CASSPRGTEAFF. As DNA, the CDR3 is TGTGCCAGCAGCCCAAGGGGGACTGAAGCTTTCTTT. Supplemented by reference TRBV5-4 and TRBJ1-1, the full variable domain reads ETGVTQSPTHLIKTRGQQVTLRCSSQSGHNTVSWYQQALGQGPQFIFQYYREEENGRGNFPPRFSGLQFPNYSSELNVNALELDDSALYLCASSPRGTEAFFGQGTRLTVV.